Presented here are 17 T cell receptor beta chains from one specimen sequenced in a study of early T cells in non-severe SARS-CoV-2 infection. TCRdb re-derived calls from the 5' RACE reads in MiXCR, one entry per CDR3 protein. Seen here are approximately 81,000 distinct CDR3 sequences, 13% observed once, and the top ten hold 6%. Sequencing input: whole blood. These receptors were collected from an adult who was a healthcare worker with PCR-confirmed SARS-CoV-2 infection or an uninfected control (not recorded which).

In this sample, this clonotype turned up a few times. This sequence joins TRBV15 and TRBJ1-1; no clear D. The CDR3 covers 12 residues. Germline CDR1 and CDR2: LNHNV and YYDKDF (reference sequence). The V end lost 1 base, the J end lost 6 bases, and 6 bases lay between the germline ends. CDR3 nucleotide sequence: TGTGCCACCAGCAGAGTCGGTGCTGAAGCTTTCTTT. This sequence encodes CATSRVGAEAFF. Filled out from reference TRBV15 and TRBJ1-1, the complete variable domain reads DAMVIQNPRYQVTQFGKPVTLSCSQTLNHNVMYWYQQKSSQAPKLLFHYYDKDFNNEADTPDNFQSRRPNTSFCFLDIRSPGLGDTAMYLCATSRVGAEAFFGQGTRLTVV.

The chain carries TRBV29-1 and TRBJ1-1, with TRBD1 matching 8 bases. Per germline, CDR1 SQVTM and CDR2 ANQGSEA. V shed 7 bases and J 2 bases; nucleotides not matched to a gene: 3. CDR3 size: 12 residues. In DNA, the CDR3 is TGCAGCGGCAGGGGGCACAACACTGAAGCTTTCTTT. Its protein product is CSGRGHNTEAFF. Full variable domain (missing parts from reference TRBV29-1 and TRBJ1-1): SAVISQKPSRDICQRGTSLTIQCQVDSQVTMMFWYRQQPGQSLTLIATANQGSEATYESGFVIDKFPISRPNLTFSTLTVSNMSPEDSSIYLCSGRGHNTEAFFGQGTRLTVV.

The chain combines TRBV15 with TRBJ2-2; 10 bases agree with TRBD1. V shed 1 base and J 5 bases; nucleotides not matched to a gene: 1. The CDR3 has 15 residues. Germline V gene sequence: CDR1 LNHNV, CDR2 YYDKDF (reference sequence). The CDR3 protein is CATSRGDRGTGELFF. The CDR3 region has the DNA TGTGCCACCAGCAGAGGGGACAGGGGAACCGGGGAGCTGTTTTTT. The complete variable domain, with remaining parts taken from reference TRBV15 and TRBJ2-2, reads DAMVIQNPRYQVTQFGKPVTLSCSQTLNHNVMYWYQQKSSQAPKLLFHYYDKDFNNEADTPDNFQSRRPNTSFCFLDIRSPGLGDTAMYLCATSRGDRGTGELFFGEGSRLTVL.

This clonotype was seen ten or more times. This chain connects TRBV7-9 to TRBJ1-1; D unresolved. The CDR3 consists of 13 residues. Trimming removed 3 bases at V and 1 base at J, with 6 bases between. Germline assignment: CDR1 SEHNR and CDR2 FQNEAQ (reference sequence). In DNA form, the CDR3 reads TGTGCCAGCAGCTTGACGAAGAACACTGAAGCTTTCTTT. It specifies CASSLTKNTEAFF.

DNA of the CDR3: TGTGCCAGCAGCCACCAACAGGGGCGTAATGAAAAACTGTTTTTT. This gives the protein CASSHQQGRNEKLFF. The chain links TRBV4-2 to TRBJ1-4; 7 bases align to TRBD1. Trimming at V came to 3 bases and at J to 4 bases, leaving 5 bases not matched to a gene. Per germline, CDR1 LGHNA and CDR2 YNFKEQ. This CDR3 has 15 amino acids.

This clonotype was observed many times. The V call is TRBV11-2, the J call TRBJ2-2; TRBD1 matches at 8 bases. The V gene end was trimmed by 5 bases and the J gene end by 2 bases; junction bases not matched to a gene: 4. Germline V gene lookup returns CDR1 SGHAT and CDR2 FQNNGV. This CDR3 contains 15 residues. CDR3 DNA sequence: TGTGCCAGCAGCCGAACAGGGGGAAACACCGGGGAGCTGTTTTTT. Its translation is CASSRTGGNTGELFF.

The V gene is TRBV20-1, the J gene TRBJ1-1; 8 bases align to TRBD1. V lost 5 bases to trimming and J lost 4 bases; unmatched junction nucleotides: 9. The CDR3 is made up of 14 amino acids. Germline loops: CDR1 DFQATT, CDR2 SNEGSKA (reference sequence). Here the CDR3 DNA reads TGCAGTGCTTCTCTCAGGGGGCCGGGCACTGAAGCTTTCTTT. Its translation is CSASLRGPGTEAFF.

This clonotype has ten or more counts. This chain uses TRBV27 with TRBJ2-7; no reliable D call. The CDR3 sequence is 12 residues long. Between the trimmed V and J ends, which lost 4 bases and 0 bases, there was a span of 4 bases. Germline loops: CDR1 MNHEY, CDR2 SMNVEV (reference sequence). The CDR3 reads CASSSSSYEQYF. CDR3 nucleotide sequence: TGTGCCAGCAGTTCCAGCTCCTACGAGCAGTACTTC.

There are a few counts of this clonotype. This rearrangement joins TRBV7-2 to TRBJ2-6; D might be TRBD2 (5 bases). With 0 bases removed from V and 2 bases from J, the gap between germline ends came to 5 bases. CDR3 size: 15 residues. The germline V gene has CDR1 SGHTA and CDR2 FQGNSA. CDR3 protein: CASSLAGAGANVLTF. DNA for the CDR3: TGTGCCAGCAGCTTAGCCGGGGCTGGGGCCAACGTCCTGACTTTC.

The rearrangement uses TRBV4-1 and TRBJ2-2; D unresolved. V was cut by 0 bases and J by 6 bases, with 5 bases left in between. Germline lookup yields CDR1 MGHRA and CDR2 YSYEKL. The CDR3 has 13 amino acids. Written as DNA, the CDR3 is TGCGCCAGCAGCCAAGAGAGAGCCGGGGAGCTGTTTTTT. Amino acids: CASSQERAGELFF.

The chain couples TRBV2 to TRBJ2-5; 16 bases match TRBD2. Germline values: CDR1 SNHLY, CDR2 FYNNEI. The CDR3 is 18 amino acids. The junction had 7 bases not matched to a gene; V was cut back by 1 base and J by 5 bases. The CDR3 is CASSEEGTSGRAKETQYF. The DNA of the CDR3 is TGTGCCAGCAGTGAAGAGGGGACTAGCGGGAGGGCCAAGGAGACCCAGTACTTC.

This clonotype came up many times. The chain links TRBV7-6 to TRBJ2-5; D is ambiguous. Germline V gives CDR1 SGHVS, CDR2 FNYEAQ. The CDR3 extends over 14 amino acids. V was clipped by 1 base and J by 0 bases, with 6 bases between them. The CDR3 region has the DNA TGTGCCAGCAGCTTAGAGAGGTACCAAGAGACCCAGTACTTC. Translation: CASSLERYQETQYF.

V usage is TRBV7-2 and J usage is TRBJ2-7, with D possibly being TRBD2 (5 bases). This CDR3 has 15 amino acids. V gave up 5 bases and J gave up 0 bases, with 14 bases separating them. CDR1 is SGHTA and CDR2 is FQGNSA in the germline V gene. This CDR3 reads CASSRKSGSSYEQYF. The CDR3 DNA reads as TGTGCCAGCAGCCGCAAAAGCGGAAGCTCCTACGAGCAGTACTTC.

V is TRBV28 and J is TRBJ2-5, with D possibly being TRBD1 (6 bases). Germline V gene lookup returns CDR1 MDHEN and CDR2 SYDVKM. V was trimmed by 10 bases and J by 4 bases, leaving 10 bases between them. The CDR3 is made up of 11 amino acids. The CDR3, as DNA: TGTGCCACCGACAGGTCAGAGACCCAGTACTTC. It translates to CATDRSETQYF.

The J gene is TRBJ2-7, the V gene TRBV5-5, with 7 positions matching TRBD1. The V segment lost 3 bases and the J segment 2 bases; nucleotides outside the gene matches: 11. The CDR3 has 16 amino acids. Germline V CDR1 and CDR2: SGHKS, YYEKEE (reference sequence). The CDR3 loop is CASSYLAGTATYEQYF. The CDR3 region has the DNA TGTGCCAGCAGCTACCTTGCCGGGACAGCCACCTACGAGCAGTACTTC.

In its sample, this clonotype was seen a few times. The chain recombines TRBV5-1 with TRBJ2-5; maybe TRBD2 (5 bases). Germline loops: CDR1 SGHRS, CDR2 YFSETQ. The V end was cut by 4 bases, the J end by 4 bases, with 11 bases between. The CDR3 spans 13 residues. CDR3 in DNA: TGCGCCAGCAGCCCAGACTATAGAGAGACCCAGTACTTC. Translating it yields CASSPDYRETQYF. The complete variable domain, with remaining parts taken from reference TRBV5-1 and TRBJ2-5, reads KAGVTQTPRYLIKTRGQQVTLSCSPISGHRSVSWYQQTPGQGLQFLFEYFSETQRNKGNFPGRFSGRQFSNSRSEMNVSTLELGDSALYLCASSPDYRETQYFGPGTRLLVL.

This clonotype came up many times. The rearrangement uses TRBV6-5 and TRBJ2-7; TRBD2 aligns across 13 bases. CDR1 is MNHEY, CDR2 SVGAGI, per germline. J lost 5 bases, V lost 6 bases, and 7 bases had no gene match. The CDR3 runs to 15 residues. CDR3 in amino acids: CASSKLAGGNHEQYF. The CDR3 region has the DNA TGTGCCAGCAGCAAACTAGCGGGAGGGAACCACGAGCAGTACTTC.